This is a list of T cell receptor beta chains from one sample in a study of shared clonotypes between healthy human individuals. TCRdb's table, derived via immunoSEQ multiplex PCR, lists solely in-frame clones and lacks some. This table holds over 2,000,000 clones, approximately 92% found once. Specimen: naive CD8+ T cells from PBMCs. All receptors derive from a young man in good health. Some clones in this sample may be carry-over from other donors' samples. Both conserved end residues are part of each CDR3. The D gene is left open where the match is weak. Clone sizes are given selectively: once, few, many, or a class where the clone is expanded.

D: .; size: few; V: TRBV9; J: TRBJ2-2; CDR3: CASSDPKATGELFF; DNA: TGTGCCAGCAGCGACCCCAAGGCCACCGGGGAGCTGTTTTTT
D: .; size: .; V: TRBV5-6; J: TRBJ2-7; CDR3: CASSLLPGAASYEQYF; DNA: TGTGCCAGCAGCTTGCTCCCAGGGGCCGCCTCCTACGAGCAGTACTTC
D: TRBD2; size: .; V: TRBV7-9; J: TRBJ2-7; CDR3: CASSLTSDGDYEQYF; DNA: TGTGCCAGCAGCTTGACTAGCGACGGCGACTACGAGCAGTACTTC
D: .; size: .; V: TRBV7-9; J: TRBJ2-2; CDR3: CASSRRGQNRAPGTGELFF; DNA: TGTGCCAGCAGCCGCCGCGGACAGAACAGGGCCCCAGGCACCGGGGAGCTGTTTTTT
D: TRBD2; size: .; V: TRBV11-2; J: TRBJ2-1; CDR3: CASSSLLAGNSYNEQFF; DNA: TGTGCCAGCAGCTCCCTACTAGCGGGAAACTCCTACAATGAGCAGTTCTTC
D: TRBD1; size: .; V: TRBV28; J: TRBJ2-5; CDR3: CASRESQGPQETQYF; DNA: TGTGCCAGCAGGGAGTCACAGGGGCCACAAGAGACCCAGTACTTC
D: .; size: once; V: TRBV15; J: TRBJ2-7; CDR3: CATSREGAGPYEQYF; DNA: TGTGCCACCAGCAGAGAGGGCGCAGGGCCCTACGAGCAGTACTTC
D: .; size: once; V: TRBV28; J: TRBJ2-7; CDR3: CTSGDLTAGEQYF; DNA: TGTACCTCGGGGGACCTGACAGCTGGGGAGCAGTACTTC
D: TRBD2; size: .; V: TRBV10-2; J: TRBJ2-3; CDR3: CASRQRLAGGTDTQYF; DNA: TGCGCCAGCAGACAAAGACTAGCGGGAGGTACAGATACGCAGTATTTT
D: .; size: .; V: TRBV10-3; J: TRBJ1-2; CDR3: CAITGQSNYGYTF; DNA: TGTGCCATCACCGGACAATCTAACTATGGCTACACCTTC
D: .; size: .; V: TRBV15; J: TRBJ2-5; CDR3: CATSHGQSWGETQYF; DNA: TGTGCCACCAGCCATGGACAGTCCTGGGGGGAGACCCAGTACTTC
D: .; size: once; V: TRBV7-8; J: TRBJ2-2; CDR3: CASSLFGRMNTGELFF; DNA: TGTGCCAGCAGTTTATTCGGGAGAATGAACACCGGGGAGCTGTTTTTT
D: .; size: .; V: TRBV25-1; J: TRBJ1-3; CDR3: CASSEAGASSGNTIYF; DNA: TGTGCCAGCAGTGAAGCAGGGGCGAGCTCTGGAAACACCATATATTTT
D: .; size: .; V: TRBV29-1; J: TRBJ2-1; CDR3: CSVEVVQGPYNEQFF; DNA: TGCAGCGTTGAAGTTGTGCAGGGTCCCTACAATGAGCAGTTCTTC
D: .; size: .; V: TRBV11-2; J: TRBJ2-7; CDR3: CASSLWEIPYEQYF; DNA: TGTGCCAGCAGCTTATGGGAGATTCCCTACGAGCAGTACTTC
D: TRBD1; size: .; V: TRBV28; J: TRBJ1-4; CDR3: CASSRRDRLEKLFF; DNA: TGTGCCAGCAGTCGTCGGGACAGGTTAGAAAAACTGTTTTTT
D: .; size: few; V: TRBV5-8; J: TRBJ1-5; CDR3: CASGQGFLNQPQHF; DNA: TGTGCCAGCGGCCAGGGCTTTCTCAATCAGCCCCAGCATTTT
D: .; size: .; V: TRBV28; J: TRBJ1-1; CDR3: CASSFQGNTEAFF; DNA: TGTGCCAGCAGTTTCCAGGGGAACACTGAAGCTTTCTTT
D: TRBD2; size: .; V: TRBV7-9; J: TRBJ2-1; CDR3: CASSFPSGLLGNEQFF; DNA: TGTGCCAGCAGCTTTCCTAGCGGCCTATTGGGGAATGAGCAGTTCTTC
D: .; size: once; V: TRBV11-2; J: TRBJ1-1; CDR3: CASSLVGGAEPEAFF; DNA: TGTGCCAGCAGCTTAGTCGGGGGCGCCGAGCCTGAAGCTTTCTTT
D: .; size: .; V: TRBV19; J: TRBJ2-1; CDR3: CASSIIGGYNEQFF; DNA: TGTGCCAGTAGTATAATCGGGGGTTACAATGAGCAGTTCTTC
D: .; size: .; V: TRBV9; J: TRBJ2-5; CDR3: CASSLSLPEPVETQYF; DNA: TGTGCCAGCAGTCTTTCTTTACCGGAGCCGGTAGAGACCCAGTACTTC
D: TRBD1; size: .; V: TRBV4-1; J: TRBJ1-2; CDR3: CASSSRQGMIDGYTF; DNA: TGCGCCAGCAGCTCCCGACAGGGGATGATAGATGGCTACACCTTC
D: .; size: .; V: TRBV7-8; J: TRBJ1-4; CDR3: CASSPPPGSVELFF; DNA: TGTGCCAGCAGCCCCCCCCCGGGCTCCGTAGAACTGTTTTTT
D: TRBD2; size: .; V: TRBV27; J: TRBJ2-1; CDR3: CASSLVSTSGVYNEQFF; DNA: TGTGCCAGCAGTTTGGTCTCCACTAGCGGGGTTTACAATGAGCAGTTCTTC
D: TRBD1; size: .; V: TRBV27; J: TRBJ2-7; CDR3: CASSPLTGSLGEQYF; DNA: TGTGCCAGCAGTCCTTTGACAGGGTCACTCGGCGAGCAGTACTTC
D: .; size: .; V: TRBV9; J: TRBJ1-5; CDR3: CASSVGAGTHQPQHF; DNA: TGTGCCAGCAGCGTAGGGGCAGGGACTCATCAGCCCCAGCATTTT
D: .; size: .; V: TRBV6-1; J: TRBJ2-1; CDR3: CASSVTGPSYNEQFF; DNA: TGTGCCAGCAGTGTGACAGGACCTTCCTACAATGAGCAGTTCTTC
D: TRBD1; size: .; V: TRBV6-1; J: TRBJ1-1; CDR3: CASSEAPRGLRAFF; DNA: TGTGCCAGCAGTGAAGCACCCAGGGGGCTTCGGGCTTTCTTT
D: .; size: .; V: TRBV9; J: TRBJ2-5; CDR3: CASSGWSGVQETQYF; DNA: TGTGCCAGCAGCGGATGGTCGGGGGTCCAAGAGACCCAGTACTTC
D: TRBD2; size: once; V: TRBV6-5; J: TRBJ2-7; CDR3: CASTRGREGYEQYF; DNA: TGTGCCAGCACCCGAGGGCGGGAGGGCTACGAGCAGTACTTC
D: .; size: .; V: TRBV19; J: TRBJ1-3; CDR3: CATPFTSGNTIYF; DNA: TGTGCCACCCCTTTTACCTCTGGAAACACCATATATTTT
D: .; size: .; V: TRBV5-1; J: TRBJ1-2; CDR3: CASSLPGTNYGYTF; DNA: TGCGCCAGCAGCTTACCCGGGACTAACTATGGCTACACCTTC
D: .; size: .; V: TRBV9; J: TRBJ2-1; CDR3: CASSANTGTSYNEQFF; DNA: TGTGCCAGCAGCGCGAATACGGGTACCTCCTACAATGAGCAGTTCTTC
D: .; size: few; V: TRBV28; J: TRBJ1-1; CDR3: CASSLLTEAFF; DNA: TGTGCCAGCAGTTTACTGACTGAAGCTTTCTTT
D: TRBD1; size: .; V: TRBV19; J: TRBJ1-1; CDR3: CASSSTGYTEAFF; DNA: TGTGCCAGTAGTTCGACAGGGTACACTGAAGCTTTCTTT
D: .; size: once; V: TRBV6-1; J: TRBJ1-5; CDR3: CASRGPAAREPQHF; DNA: TGTGCCAGCAGGGGTCCGGCAGCCCGGGAGCCCCAGCATTTT
D: TRBD1; size: .; V: TRBV29-1; J: TRBJ1-1; CDR3: CSVKTGNPEAFF; DNA: TGCAGCGTTAAGACAGGGAACCCTGAAGCTTTCTTT
D: .; size: .; V: TRBV27; J: TRBJ1-2; CDR3: CASSPSGGRRRGYTF; DNA: TGTGCCAGCAGTCCCTCTGGGGGGAGGAGACGGGGCTACACCTTC
D: .; size: .; V: TRBV11-2; J: TRBJ2-5; CDR3: CASSLRGETQYF; DNA: TGTGCCAGCAGCTTAAGAGGAGAGACCCAGTACTTC
D: TRBD1; size: .; V: TRBV27; J: TRBJ2-5; CDR3: CASSSRDSNAYQETQYF; DNA: TGTGCCAGCAGTTCACGGGACAGTAACGCGTACCAAGAGACCCAGTACTTC
D: .; size: .; V: TRBV4-1; J: TRBJ2-1; CDR3: CASSQSRERRGNEQFF; DNA: TGCGCCAGCAGCCAATCTCGGGAGCGACGGGGGAATGAGCAGTTCTTC
D: .; size: .; V: TRBV6-1; J: TRBJ2-7; CDR3: CASSDFGPRDEQYF; DNA: TGTGCCAGCAGTGATTTTGGACCCCGGGACGAGCAGTACTTC
D: .; size: .; V: TRBV4-3; J: TRBJ1-1; CDR3: CASSQGLTRLDMNTEAFF; DNA: TGCGCCAGCAGCCAAGGTTTGACACGGCTTGACATGAACACTGAAGCTTTCTTT
D: TRBD1; size: .; V: TRBV10-3; J: TRBJ2-5; CDR3: CAISPLPDRGLETQYF; DNA: TGTGCCATCAGCCCACTTCCGGACAGGGGGCTCGAGACCCAGTACTTC
D: .; size: .; V: TRBV5-1; J: TRBJ2-1; CDR3: CASSPAGLVGQFF; DNA: TGCGCCAGCAGCCCGGCGGGCCTAGTTGGGCAGTTCTTC
D: .; size: few; V: TRBV7-9; J: TRBJ2-2; CDR3: CASSFFTGELFF; DNA: TGTGCCAGCAGCTTCTTCACCGGGGAGCTGTTTTTT
D: .; size: few; V: TRBV6-5; J: TRBJ1-2; CDR3: CASSYGENYGYTF; DNA: TGTGCCAGCAGTTACGGGGAAAACTATGGCTACACCTTC
D: TRBD1; size: .; V: TRBV28; J: TRBJ1-4; CDR3: CATTDRGQNEKLFF; DNA: TGTGCCACCACGGACAGGGGACAGAATGAAAAACTGTTTTTT
D: TRBD1; size: .; V: TRBV7-6; J: TRBJ2-7; CDR3: CASRDRGHEQHF; DNA: TGTGCCAGCAGGGACAGGGGCCACGAGCAGCACTTC
D: TRBD2; size: .; V: TRBV7-9; J: TRBJ2-3; CDR3: CASSSVAGVWTDTQYF; DNA: TGTGCCAGCAGCTCTGTAGCGGGCGTTTGGACAGATACGCAGTATTTT
D: .; size: .; V: TRBV9; J: TRBJ2-2; CDR3: CASSAEGLAGPYTGELFF; DNA: TGTGCCAGCAGCGCCGAAGGTCTTGCGGGACCCTACACCGGGGAGCTGTTTTTT
D: TRBD2; size: .; V: TRBV27; J: TRBJ2-3; CDR3: CASSRLAGVKGTDTQYF; DNA: TGTGCCAGCAGCCGACTAGCGGGAGTGAAGGGCACAGATACGCAGTATTTT
D: .; size: .; V: TRBV5-1; J: TRBJ1-3; CDR3: CASSPTPYSGNTIYF; DNA: TGCGCCAGCAGCCCTACTCCTTACTCTGGAAACACCATATATTTT
D: .; size: .; V: TRBV7-2; J: TRBJ2-1; CDR3: CASSYAGYNEQFF; DNA: TGTGCCAGCAGCTATGCAGGCTACAATGAGCAGTTCTTC
D: TRBD2; size: .; V: TRBV27; J: TRBJ2-5; CDR3: CASSLSGTSAETQYF; DNA: TGTGCCAGCAGTCTCTCCGGGACTAGCGCTGAGACCCAGTACTTC
D: .; size: .; V: TRBV9; J: TRBJ2-1; CDR3: CASSVALGAFGNEQFF; DNA: TGTGCCAGCAGCGTAGCTCTGGGGGCGTTTGGGAATGAGCAGTTCTTC
D: .; size: .; V: TRBV23-1; J: TRBJ2-1; CDR3: CASSQSSTVVSYNEQFF; DNA: TGCGCCAGCAGTCAATCGTCAACCGTAGTCTCCTACAATGAGCAGTTCTTC
D: .; size: .; V: TRBV19; J: TRBJ1-5; CDR3: CASSIRDLGQPQHF; DNA: TGTGCCAGTAGTATAAGGGATTTAGGCCAGCCCCAGCATTTT
D: TRBD1; size: .; V: TRBV6-1; J: TRBJ2-7; CDR3: CASSEVATGVFYEQYF; DNA: TGTGCCAGCAGTGAAGTCGCGACAGGGGTTTTCTACGAGCAGTACTTC